This is a list of T cell receptor beta chains from one sample in a study of blood T cell repertoires in COVID-19. Some clones are missing from TCRdb's copy, which holds only in-frame ones; the method was immunoSEQ multiplex PCR. The data hold roughly 150,000 clones, with around 87% observed a single time. Material for sequencing was peripheral blood. These receptors originate from a woman aged 40 to 49 with acute or convalescent COVID-19. Each CDR3 is given with its conserved first and last residue.

v_gene: TRBV24-1; CDR3aa: CATSDFRTGGDTGELFF
v_gene: TRBV9; CDR3aa: CASSAQPQGDEQYF
v_gene: TRBV4-2; CDR3aa: CASSHFIAGEGGDTQYF
v_gene: TRBV5-4; CDR3aa: CASSRWGGGNQPQHF
v_gene: TRBV6-5; CDR3aa: CASSSRSSYNSPLHF
v_gene: TRBV11-3; CDR3aa: CASSYRQAREQYF
v_gene: TRBV6-4; CDR3aa: CASSVPRDSLNTGELFF
v_gene: TRBV5-4; CDR3aa: CASSIGTSGTYNEQFF
v_gene: TRBV30; CDR3aa: CAWSAGLAADNEQFF
v_gene: TRBV4-1; CDR3aa: CASSQNGGRDTQYF
v_gene: TRBV9; CDR3aa: CASTPSPQVSHEQFF
v_gene: TRBV5-1; CDR3aa: CASSFGTYTGELFF
v_gene: TRBV6-5; CDR3aa: CASSLDRDVYEQYF
v_gene: TRBV7-3; CDR3aa: CASSRTLAPRNEQFF
v_gene: TRBV10-2; CDR3aa: CASSWGDNEQYF
v_gene: TRBV30; CDR3aa: CASRGGGRTYNEQFF
v_gene: TRBV24-1; CDR3aa: CATSDGRAPYEQYF
v_gene: TRBV5-1; CDR3aa: CASSWTGDSYNEQFF
v_gene: TRBV9; CDR3aa: CASSSRDYGYTF
v_gene: TRBV12-3/TRBV12-4; CDR3aa: CASSWGTDQPQHF
v_gene: TRBV2; CDR3aa: CASTLNRQGLFF
v_gene: TRBV24-1; CDR3aa: CATRQGGEAFF